These 18 T cell receptor beta chains came from one sample sequenced in a study of control samples from healthy donors and cancer patients (dated by TCRdb to about 2020). The library was made by the immunoSEQ multiplex PCR assay. TCRdb's version of the immuneACCESS table is confined to in-frame rearrangements and falls short of the full clone set. An unresolved V gene accounts for under half of the shortfall where checked; the remainder is of unknown origin. The sample table records 45,000 or so clones; approximately 89% of these occur just once. Jointly, the top ten make up about a tenth of the sample. Sequencing input: PBMCs. The origin of the receptors is a woman aged 55-69 years with lung cancer.

V usage is TRBV4-3 and J usage is TRBJ1-2; 7 bases align to TRBD1. With V trimmed by 0 bases and J by 8 bases, 9 bases remained unmatched. The CDR3 has 15 residues. Germline-derived CDR1 and CDR2 are LGHNA and YSLEER. This CDR3 is CASSQEQGTRGGYTF. The CDR3 DNA sequence: TGCGCCAGCAGCCAAGAACAGGGGACTCGGGGGGGCTACACCTTC.

The rearrangement joins TRBV7-2 to TRBJ1-3; D gene uncertain. CDR1 is SGHTA and CDR2 is FQGNSA in the germline V gene. The CDR3 consists of 16 residues. V was trimmed by 2 bases and J by 0 bases, leaving 11 bases between them. For the CDR3, the DNA is TGTGCCAGCAGCTTACAAAGCCGGAGCTCTGGAAACACCATATATTTT. This codes for CASSLQSRSSGNTIYF.

This sequence joins TRBV27 and TRBJ2-7; D not certain. The CDR3 is 16 residues long. Trimming shortened V by 6 bases and J by 0 bases, and 18 bases separated the two germline ends. Germline V CDR1 and CDR2: MNHEY, SMNVEV (reference sequence). The CDR3, as DNA: TGTGCCAGCAGGCCCGGTATAGATTGGGGCTCCTACGAGCAGTACTTC. It is translated as CASRPGIDWGSYEQYF.

The V gene is TRBV15, the J gene TRBJ2-7, with TRBD2 identical over 12 bases. J gave up 4 bases and V 0 bases, and 1 base lay outside the gene matches. The CDR3 extends over 15 amino acids. Germline loops: CDR1 LNHNV, CDR2 YYDKDF (reference sequence). Here the CDR3 DNA reads TGTGCCACCAGCAGAGAGCTAGCGGGAGGGTACGAGCAGTACTTC. Translation: CATSRELAGGYEQYF.

The chain has TRBV4-3 and TRBJ1-1; a weak D match, TRBD1 (5 bases). V shed 3 bases and J shed 4 bases, with 15 bases lying between them. The CDR3 is made up of 15 amino acids. The germline gives CDR1 LGHNA, CDR2 YSLEER. The CDR3 is CASSHRFQGSTEAFF. The CDR3 DNA reads as TGCGCCAGCAGCCACAGATTTCAGGGTTCCACTGAAGCTTTCTTT.

Worth noting for this clone: This CDR3 is also generated by other DNA sequences in the sample. V gene TRBV5-4 combines with J gene TRBJ2-7, with 8 nucleotides matching TRBD2. This CDR3 is built from 14 residues. Germline V gene lookup returns CDR1 SGHNT and CDR2 YYREEE (reference sequence). The junction had 5 bases not matched to a gene; V was cut back by 2 bases and J by 4 bases. The CDR3 here is CASSLAGVSYEQYF. As DNA, the CDR3 is TGTGCCAGCAGCTTAGCGGGAGTGTCGTACGAGCAGTACTTC.

The chain carries TRBV7-3 and TRBJ1-2; D might be TRBD1 (6 bases). The germline V and J ends were trimmed by 3 bases and 2 bases, with 13 bases remaining between them. This CDR3 region has 15 residues. CDR1 and CDR2 (germline): SGHTA, FQGTGA. As DNA, the CDR3 is TGTGCCAGCAGCTTGGGAGGGGGGCCCAACTATGGCTACACCTTC. This codes for CASSLGGGPNYGYTF.

This chain connects TRBV27 to TRBJ1-2; 7 bases fit TRBD1. CDR1 is MNHEY, CDR2 SMNVEV, per germline (reference sequence). The CDR3 extends over 16 amino acids. The V segment lost 2 bases and the J segment 4 bases; nucleotides outside the gene matches: 10. The CDR3: CASSLARGQAAYGYTF. The CDR3 region has the DNA TGTGCCAGCAGTTTAGCCCGAGGACAGGCCGCCTATGGCTACACCTTC.

This rearrangement joins TRBV5-1 to TRBJ2-3, with D possibly being TRBD1 (5 bases). The germline V gene has CDR1 SGHRS and CDR2 YFSETQ. V was pared by 4 bases and J by 1 base, with 7 bases between. The CDR3 length is 13 residues. Here the CDR3 DNA reads TGCGCCAGCAGCCTGACAGGCACAGATACGCAGTATTTT. It is translated as CASSLTGTDTQYF.

This chain joins TRBV5-1 and TRBJ2-7, with TRBD2 matching over 11 bases. The CDR3 totals 14 residues. The germline V gene encodes CDR1 SGHRS and CDR2 YFSETQ. J gave up 3 bases and V 4 bases, and 3 bases lay outside the gene matches. In nucleotides, the CDR3 is TGCGCCAGCAGCGGGACTAGCGGTAACTACGAGCAGTACTTC. This gives the protein CASSGTSGNYEQYF.

The V and J genes are TRBV3-1 (or the pseudogene TRBV3-2) and TRBJ1-2; weak D call: TRBD1 (5 bases). V shed 0 bases and J shed 4 bases, with 9 bases lying between them. Germline CDR1 reads LGHDT; CDR2 reads YNNKEL (reference sequence). The CDR3 extends over 14 amino acids. CDR3 amino acids: CASSQDRGVYGYTF. The CDR3 region has the DNA TGTGCCAGCAGCCAAGATAGAGGGGTCTATGGCTACACCTTC.

This clone was seen just once. This chain links TRBV24-1 with TRBJ2-2; no definite D call. Germline V gene data show CDR1 as KGHDR and CDR2 as SFDVKD. CDR3 length: 14 residues. Trimming cost V 3 bases and J 8 bases, with 12 bases left between them. The DNA for the CDR3 is TGTGCCACCAGTGATCTACGAATCGGAGGGGAGCTGTTTTTT. This gives the protein CATSDLRIGGELFF.

J is TRBJ2-5 and V is TRBV28; D possibly corresponds to TRBD1 (5 bases). The CDR3 extends over 13 amino acids. Trimming shortened V by 6 bases and J by 1 base, and 9 bases separated the two germline ends. Per germline, CDR1 MDHEN and CDR2 SYDVKM. Here the CDR3 reads CASRFQGQETQYF. The CDR3 bases are TGTGCCAGCAGGTTCCAGGGCCAAGAGACCCAGTACTTC.

This clone showed up just once. This chain joins TRBV28 and TRBJ1-5; D remains unclear. The CDR3 is made up of 16 amino acids. Trimming left V 8 bases short and J 7 bases short, with 24 bases between. CDR1 MDHEN and CDR2 SYDVKM come from the germline V gene. CDR3 region: CASLTLTTSFSQPQHF. CDR3 nucleotide sequence: TGTGCCAGCCTTACCCTGACGACCTCCTTCTCCCAGCCCCAGCATTTT.

The chain links TRBV5-4 to TRBJ1-5, with D maybe TRBD1 (6 bases). CDR1 and CDR2 (germline): SGHNT, YYREEE (reference sequence). CDR3 size: 16 residues. Between the trimmed V and J ends, which lost 0 bases and 7 bases, there was a span of 17 bases. The CDR3 nucleotides read TGTGCCAGCAGCTTGGATTCTGCAGGGGTCGACCAGCCCCAGCATTTT. Its protein is CASSLDSAGVDQPQHF.

The chain is built from TRBV7-2 and TRBJ2-3; 9 positions agree with TRBD1. Germline assignment: CDR1 SGHTA and CDR2 FQGNSA. The CDR3 sequence is 14 residues long. V shed 4 bases and J 6 bases; nucleotides not matched to a gene: 5. In DNA form, the CDR3 reads TGTGCCAGCAGCTCAAGGACAGGGGTTGATACGCAGTATTTT. This codes for CASSSRTGVDTQYF.

This chain uses TRBV6-5 with TRBJ2-7; D not certain. This CDR3 contains 14 residues. V shed 5 bases and J shed 0 bases, with 11 bases lying between them. Germline V gene sequence: CDR1 MNHEY, CDR2 SVGAGI. CDR3 amino acids: CASSRTSSSYEQYF. The CDR3 nucleotides read TGTGCCAGCAGTCGAACTTCAAGCTCCTACGAGCAGTACTTC.

The chain links TRBV21-1 to TRBJ2-6. TRBV21-1 constitutes a pseudogene. The length of the CDR3 is 19 residues. CDR3 DNA: TGTGCCAGCAGCAAAGAGGAAGGCCACCTTAGCTCTGGGGCCAACGTCCTGACTTTC. This gives the protein CASSKEEGHLSSGANVLTF.